A single sample is the source of the 12 T cell receptor beta chains below, sequenced in a study of T cells in localized non-small cell lung cancer (TCRdb year 2020). Preparation of the library involved the immunoSEQ multiplex PCR assay. This immuneACCESS table, as held by TCRdb, lists in-frame sequences with V and J called but not all clones. Of the missing ones, under half trace to an unresolved V gene in checked studies; the others have no known cause. In this sample the table shows 40,000 or so clones, 75% to 85% of which occur a single time. Jointly, the top ten make up under 45% of the sample. Sequenced material: PBMCs, taken before any cancer treatment. These receptors were obtained from a woman aged 35-75 years with stage II squamous cell lung carcinoma.

This clone was found a few times. The chain has TRBV19 and TRBJ1-5; TRBD1 is a possible D gene (5 bases). V gave up 2 bases and J gave up 0 bases, with 11 bases separating them. Germline CDR1 reads LNHDA; CDR2 reads SQIVND (reference sequence). The CDR3 runs to 16 residues. The CDR3, as DNA: TGTGCCAGTAGTATATTGGGGGTTTATAGCAATCAGCCCCAGCATTTT. Protein product: CASSILGVYSNQPQHF.

The J gene is TRBJ2-3, the V gene TRBV5-1; TRBD1 aligns across 7 bases. The CDR3 spans 16 residues. Germline trimming cut 0 bases from V and 0 bases from J; bases unmatched to any gene: 4. Germline V gene data show CDR1 as SGHRS and CDR2 as YFSETQ. CDR3 DNA sequence: TGCGCCAGCAGCTTGGAAGGGGGCTATAGCACAGATACGCAGTATTTT. Amino acids: CASSLEGGYSTDTQYF.

The V and J genes are TRBV4-3 and TRBJ2-7; TRBD1 might be the D (7 bases). Trimming cost V 0 bases and J 4 bases, with 16 bases left between them. CDR3 length: 16 residues. Germline V gene sequence: CDR1 LGHNA, CDR2 YSLEER. The CDR3 spells CASSQDRSGGFYEQYF. CDR3 coding DNA: TGCGCCAGCAGCCAAGATCGGTCAGGGGGGTTTTACGAGCAGTACTTC.

The chain employs TRBV6-6 and TRBJ1-6; tentatively, D is TRBD1 (5 bases). The CDR3 has 14 amino acids. The germline CDR1 and CDR2 sequences are MNHNY and SVGAGI (reference sequence). Trimming removed 7 bases at V and 7 bases at J, with 14 bases between. This chain's CDR3 is CASILRAGNSPLHF. CDR3 DNA sequence: TGTGCCAGCATCTTACGGGCAGGGAATTCACCCCTCCACTTT.

This clone was counted only a few times. The genes are TRBV27 and TRBJ2-3; TRBD2 matches 14 bases. Germline V lookup: CDR1 MNHEY, CDR2 SMNVEV (reference sequence). The CDR3 length is 17 residues. V lost 6 bases to trimming and J lost 0 bases; unmatched junction nucleotides: 5. The CDR3 loop is CASRTSGGGLSTDTQYF. CDR3 DNA: TGTGCCAGCAGGACTAGCGGGGGGGGGCTTAGCACAGATACGCAGTATTTT.

This sequence joins TRBV2 and TRBJ1-5; TRBD1 matches at 7 bases. The CDR3 has 14 residues. J lost 6 bases, V lost 7 bases, and 9 bases had no gene match. From germline, CDR1 is SNHLY and CDR2 FYNNEI. The CDR3 spells CASTQGGASQPQHF. DNA for the CDR3: TGTGCCAGCACCCAGGGGGGGGCGAGTCAGCCCCAGCATTTT.

This clone was seen once. The V gene is TRBV4-3, the J gene TRBJ2-3; D remains ambiguous. The CDR3 loop spans 15 amino acids. CDR1 and CDR2 from the germline V gene are LGHNA and YSLEER. V was cut by 0 bases and J by 2 bases, with 9 bases left in between. CDR3 DNA sequence: TGCGCCAGCAGCCAAGAATTTCGGCACACAGATACGCAGTATTTT. Residues: CASSQEFRHTDTQYF.

This clone was observed a single time. The rearrangement links TRBV27 to TRBJ1-4; TRBD1 aligns across 8 bases. The length of the CDR3 is 15 residues. CDR1 is MNHEY, CDR2 SMNVEV, per germline (reference sequence). The J segment lost 8 bases and the V segment lost 6 bases, leaving 11 bases of the junction unmatched. CDR3 nucleotide sequence: TGTGCCAGCAGCCGGGCGACAGGGGCCCAGGAAAAACTGTTTTTT. It translates to CASSRATGAQEKLFF.

V usage is TRBV5-1 and J usage is TRBJ1-4; D is uncertain. Germline V gives CDR1 SGHRS, CDR2 YFSETQ. Trimming took 0 bases from V and 8 from J, leaving 14 bases between them. The CDR3 totals 15 residues. The CDR3 loop is CASSLGGNKNEKLFF. CDR3 DNA sequence: TGCGCCAGCAGCTTGGGGGGAAATAAGAACGAAAAACTGTTTTTT.

In regard to this clone: At one boundary the junction diverges from the germline segment, which might be a read error. CDR3 sequence reads: CASSQTDHQETQYF. The DNA of the CDR3 is TGTGCTAGCAGCCAAACAGATCACCAAGAGACCCAGTACTTC. The chain carries TRBV7-7 and TRBJ2-5, with no clear D. This CDR3 has 14 amino acids. Germline assignment: CDR1 SSHAT and CDR2 FNYEAQ (reference sequence).

Only one count was recorded for this clone. The rearrangement uses TRBV7-3 and TRBJ2-2; D is ambiguous. Germline assignment: CDR1 SGHTA and CDR2 FQGTGA. V lost 0 bases and J 6 bases, leaving 8 bases between the germline ends. This CDR3 is built from 14 residues. CDR3 protein: CASSLTGSAGELFF. As DNA, the CDR3 is TGTGCCAGCAGCTTAACAGGGTCGGCCGGGGAGCTGTTTTTT.

This chain connects TRBV18 to TRBJ2-1; no clear D. Trimming left V 0 bases short and J 6 bases short, with 12 bases between. Germline V lookup: CDR1 KGHSH, CDR2 LQKENI. This CDR3 spans 15 amino acids. CDR3 DNA: TGTGCCAGCTCACCACCCTCAATCGCCGGCAATGAGCAGTTCTTC. Protein product: CASSPPSIAGNEQFF.